The 5 T cell receptor beta chains presented below share a single source sample, sequenced in a study of blood T cell repertoires in COVID-19. Measured with immunoSEQ multiplex PCR; TCRdb has only the in-frame clones, and not every one. This sample carries roughly 290,000 clones, around 85% of them seen once, and the ten largest clones take around 1%. Sequenced input: peripheral blood. The receptors originated from a human donor with COVID-19, enrolled during active disease. The donor label of this sample is uncertain.

This clone came up once. The chain couples TRBV27 to TRBJ1-3; weak D call: TRBD1 (6 bases). The CDR3 totals 15 residues. CDR1 and CDR2 (germline): MNHEY, SMNVEV (reference sequence). Trimming cost V 4 bases and J 2 bases, with 12 bases left between them. CDR3 nucleotides: TGTGCCAGCAGTTCCACCCGGACAGCTGGAAACACCATATATTTT. Translated, it gives CASSSTRTAGNTIYF.

The chain is built from TRBV5-5 and TRBJ1-4; possibly TRBD1 for D (5 bases). The germline CDR1 and CDR2 sequences are SGHKS and YYEKEE (reference sequence). The CDR3 has 15 residues. Trimming cost V 5 bases and J 5 bases, with 16 bases left between them. CDR3 nucleotide sequence: TGTGCCAGCAGTCTCGTCACCCAGGGAAATGAAAAACTGTTTTTT. Protein: CASSLVTQGNEKLFF.

The rearrangement joins TRBV3-1 (or the pseudogene TRBV3-2) to TRBJ1-6; D unresolved. The CDR3 length is 15 residues. The germline CDR1 and CDR2 sequences are LGHDT and YNNKEL (reference sequence). Trimming stripped 1 base from V and 5 bases from J, with 9 bases between. In DNA form, the CDR3 reads TGTGCCAGCAGCCAAGGGTCCGGGGATAATTCACCCCTCCACTTT. Protein sequence: CASSQGSGDNSPLHF.

This clone showed up just a few times. The gene calls are TRBV3-1 (or the pseudogene TRBV3-2) and TRBJ2-7; 9 bases map to TRBD1. The CDR3 extends over 15 amino acids. V trimming: 6 bases; J trimming: 7 bases; junction bases outside the gene matches: 13. Germline loops: CDR1 LGHDT, CDR2 YNNKEL (reference sequence). The DNA of the CDR3 is TGTGCCAGCAGAGCGACAGGGGGTGGCTTGCGGGAGCAGTACTTC. Translating gives CASRATGGGLREQYF.

V usage is TRBV24-1 and J usage is TRBJ2-7; maybe TRBD1 (5 bases). Germline assignment: CDR1 KGHDR and CDR2 SFDVKD. This CDR3 contains 17 residues. The germline V and J ends were trimmed by 5 bases and 5 bases, with 24 bases remaining between them. In nucleotides, the CDR3 is TGTGCCACCAGTGCATGGGGTGGGGCGCCCCTCCCCCACGAGCAGTACTTC. The encoded protein is CATSAWGGAPLPHEQYF.